The clone carrying this T cell receptor (beta chain) was recorded only once. Its antigen remains unidentified. These data are taken from a study of T cell responses to AZD1222 COVID-19 vaccine. Study-wide results and limits: Spike regions recognized by vaccine-associated CD4 TCRs spanned the protein, led by 160-218 and 743-854.

This CDR3 comprises 15 residues. Germline values: CDR1 SGHTA, CDR2 FQGTGA. V lost 3 bases and J lost 2, with 12 bases in between. Method: immunoSEQ multiplex PCR; TCRdb's copy keeps in-frame clones and lacks some. Of 180,000 or so clones listed, just over 90% were seen once; the top ten hold around 1.6%. This TCR was recovered from an adult who received the AZD1222 COVID-19 vaccine. This specimen consisted of peripheral blood, obtained 28 days after the second AZD1222 dose. V and J are TRBV7-3 and TRBJ2-3, with D possibly being TRBD2 (6 bases). CDR3 in DNA: TGTGCCAGCAGCTTGAGGGGACTCGTCACAGATACGCAGTATTTT. Translating gives CASSLRGLVTDTQYF.